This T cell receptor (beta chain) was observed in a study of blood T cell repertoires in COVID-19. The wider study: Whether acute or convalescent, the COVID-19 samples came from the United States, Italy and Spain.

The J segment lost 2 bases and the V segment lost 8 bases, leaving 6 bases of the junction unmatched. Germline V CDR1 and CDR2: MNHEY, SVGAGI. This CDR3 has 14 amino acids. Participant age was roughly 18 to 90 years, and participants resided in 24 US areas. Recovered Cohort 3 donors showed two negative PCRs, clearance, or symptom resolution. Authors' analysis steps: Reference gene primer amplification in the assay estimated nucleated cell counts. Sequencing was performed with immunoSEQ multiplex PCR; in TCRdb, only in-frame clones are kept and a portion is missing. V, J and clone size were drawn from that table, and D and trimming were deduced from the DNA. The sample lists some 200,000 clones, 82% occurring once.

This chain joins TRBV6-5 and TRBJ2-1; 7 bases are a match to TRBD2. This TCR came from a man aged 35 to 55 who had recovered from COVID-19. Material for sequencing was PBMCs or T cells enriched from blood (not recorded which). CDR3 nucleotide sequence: TGTGCCAGCGGCAAGAGCGGGACCTACAATGAGCAGTTCTTC. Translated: CASGKSGTYNEQFF.